Shown below are 19 T cell receptor beta chains from a single sample sequenced in a study of shared clonotypes between healthy human individuals. Repertoires were generated with immunoSEQ multiplex PCR, while TCRdb's copy carries only in-frame clones and drops some. The profile shows around 2.5 million clones, approximately 93% of them singletons. Sequencing was performed on naive CD4+ T cells from PBMCs. The subset is: CD45RA+ positively selected. These receptors originate from a man between 18 and 29 years old in good health. Some clones in this sample may be carry-over from other donors' samples.

This clone was picked up a small number of times. This sequence joins TRBV18 and TRBJ1-2; 7 bases line up with TRBD1. This CDR3 has 13 residues. V lost 6 bases to trimming and J lost 2 bases; unmatched junction nucleotides: 3. Germline CDR1 is KGHSH and CDR2 is LQKENI. The CDR3 sequence is CASSEQGNYGYTF. In nucleotides, the CDR3 is TGTGCCAGCTCTGAACAGGGGAACTATGGCTACACCTTC.

This chain uses TRBV4-1 with TRBJ1-2; 8 positions match TRBD1. Germline CDR1 and CDR2: MGHRA and YSYEKL. The CDR3 extends over 19 amino acids. After removal of 0 bases from V and 3 bases from J, the junction contained 15 bases not matched to a gene. CDR3 protein: CASSQDRRTGTSVHYGYTF. The CDR3 DNA follows: TGCGCCAGCAGCCAAGATCGGAGGACAGGGACCTCAGTGCACTATGGCTACACCTTC.

The chain joins TRBV5-1 to TRBJ2-1; 8 bases match TRBD2. The CDR3 consists of 18 residues. CDR1 and CDR2 (germline): SGHRS, YFSETQ. V lost 0 bases to trimming and J lost 4 bases; unmatched junction nucleotides: 12. CDR3 DNA: TGCGCCAGCAGCTTGGCCCTTGGGGGCGGGAGGAATTACAATGAGCAGTTCTTC. This sequence encodes CASSLALGGGRNYNEQFF.

The chain is built from TRBV5-5 and TRBJ1-5; 7 bases are a match to TRBD1. The CDR3 runs to 15 residues. V shed 5 bases, J shed 9 bases, and the junction held 14 bases outside the gene matches. From germline, CDR1 is SGHKS and CDR2 YYEKEE (reference sequence). DNA for the CDR3: TGTGCCAGCAGTTTCTCACAGGGGCCCCTGGGGCCCCAGCATTTT. Its protein product is CASSFSQGPLGPQHF.

V usage is TRBV7-3 and J usage is TRBJ2-1; tentative D call: TRBD2 (6 bases). This CDR3 spans 13 amino acids. Trimming took 2 bases from V and 9 from J, leaving 11 bases between them. Germline CDR1 and CDR2: SGHTA and FQGTGA. DNA of the CDR3: TGTGCCAGCAGCTTAGGGGAGGTTGGTGAGCAGTTCTTC. As protein: CASSLGEVGEQFF.

The rearrangement uses TRBV5-1 and TRBJ2-2; D is ambiguous. The CDR3 covers 15 residues. Germline-derived CDR1 and CDR2 are SGHRS and YFSETQ. Deletions cut 9 bases from V and 5 bases from J, with 20 bases between. CDR3 bases: TGCGCCACCCATAGGTCCTGGCCAAGGACCGGGGAGCTGTTTTTT. This gives the protein CATHRSWPRTGELFF.

The chain joins TRBV6-6 to TRBJ2-5; TRBD1 matches at 9 bases. The V segment lost 7 bases and the J segment 4 bases; nucleotides outside the gene matches: 7. Germline V gives CDR1 MNHNY, CDR2 SVGAGI (reference sequence). CDR3 length: 14 residues. CDR3 sequence: CASKGQGSSETQYF. The DNA of the CDR3 is TGTGCCAGCAAGGGACAGGGTTCCTCAGAGACCCAGTACTTC.

The V call is TRBV7-2, the J call TRBJ1-1, with 7 bases identical to TRBD1. CDR1 is SGHTA and CDR2 is FQGNSA in the germline V gene. The V gene end was trimmed by 5 bases and the J gene end by 5 bases; junction bases not matched to a gene: 5. The CDR3 sequence is 13 residues long. In nucleotides, the CDR3 is TGTGCCAGCAGCCAAACAGGGGCGACTGAAGCTTTCTTT. Its translation is CASSQTGATEAFF.

As DNA, the CDR3 is TGCAGCGGGGGTGGTGAAGAGACCCAGTACTTC. It translates to CSGGGEETQYF. The chain carries TRBV29-1 and TRBJ2-5; D is undetermined. The CDR3 is made up of 11 amino acids. The germline V gene encodes CDR1 SQVTM and CDR2 ANQGSEA. Between the trimmed V and J ends, which lost 7 bases and 3 bases, there was a span of 9 bases.

This chain uses TRBV4-2 with TRBJ2-3; perhaps TRBD2 as D (5 bases). Germline V gene lookup returns CDR1 LGHNA and CDR2 YNFKEQ. V was cut by 1 base and J by 1 base, with 12 bases left in between. The CDR3 consists of 16 residues. Here the CDR3 DNA reads TGTGCCAGCAGCCAAGTTCGGGCGGGCGGCACAGATACGCAGTATTTT. Protein: CASSQVRAGGTDTQYF.

V usage is TRBV7-6 and J usage is TRBJ1-2; possible D gene TRBD1, 5 bases. V lost 0 bases, J lost 4 bases, and 15 bases lay in between. The CDR3 has 16 residues. Germline assignment: CDR1 SGHVS and CDR2 FNYEAQ. The CDR3 loop is CASSLAGTAGGYGYTF. CDR3 coding DNA: TGTGCCAGCAGCTTAGCGGGCACGGCGGGGGGCTATGGCTACACCTTC.

The gene calls are TRBV5-8 and TRBJ2-4; 9 nucleotides align to TRBD2. The V gene's germline CDR1 is SGHTS and CDR2 YDEGEE. The CDR3 has 16 amino acids. Trimming removed 4 bases from V and 4 bases from J; junction bases left unmatched: 9. The CDR3 sequence is CASSPKAGGIKNIQYF. CDR3 DNA: TGTGCCAGCAGCCCGAAGGCGGGAGGGATTAAAAACATTCAGTACTTC.

This clone was counted a single time. The chain has TRBV5-1 and TRBJ2-3; 9 bases line up with TRBD2. The germline gives CDR1 SGHRS, CDR2 YFSETQ. Trimming at V came to 0 bases and at J to 5 bases, leaving 7 bases not matched to a gene. The CDR3 spans 16 residues. The CDR3 DNA is TGCGCCAGCAGCTTGGTTCGAGCGGGAGGAGGAGATACGCAGTATTTT. This sequence encodes CASSLVRAGGGDTQYF. The full variable domain, its missing parts supplied by reference TRBV5-1 and TRBJ2-3, is KAGVTQTPRYLIKTRGQQVTLSCSPISGHRSVSWYQQTPGQGLQFLFEYFSETQRNKGNFPGRFSGRQFSNSRSEMNVSTLELGDSALYLCASSLVRAGGGDTQYFGPGTRLTVL.

The chain combines TRBV7-9 with TRBJ1-2; D not certain. The CDR3 has 13 residues. V was trimmed by 3 bases and J by 2 bases, leaving 7 bases between them. Germline-derived CDR1 and CDR2 are SEHNR and FQNEAQ (reference sequence). Written as DNA, the CDR3 is TGTGCCAGCAGCTTCCGGCAGAACTATGGCTACACCTTC. Its protein product is CASSFRQNYGYTF.

The genes are TRBV10-3 and TRBJ1-4; perhaps TRBD1 as D (6 bases). V was shortened by 0 bases and J by 7 bases, with 12 bases between the two germline ends. Germline-derived CDR1 and CDR2 are ENHRY and SYGVKD. The CDR3 length is 15 residues. The CDR3 nucleotides are TGTGCCATCAGTGAGTCTTTGGGGGCTGGTGAAAAACTGTTTTTT. Residues: CAISESLGAGEKLFF.

V gene TRBV5-1 combines with J gene TRBJ1-3; 7 bases fit TRBD1. V lost 0 bases, J lost 3 bases, and 3 bases stayed unmatched. This CDR3 is 15 amino acids long. Looked up from germline, CDR1 is SGHRS and CDR2 is YFSETQ. CDR3 nucleotide sequence: TGCGCCAGCAGCTTGGGACAGGGAGATGGAAACACCATATATTTT. Its protein product is CASSLGQGDGNTIYF.

This clone has only one observation. V and J are TRBV11-2 and TRBJ2-1; D not certain. The germline CDR1 and CDR2 sequences are SGHAT and FQNNGV. The CDR3 length is 14 residues. Deletions cut 5 bases from V and 2 bases from J, with 10 bases between. The CDR3 spells CASSTPRTYNEQFF. CDR3 DNA: TGTGCCAGCAGCACTCCGCGAACCTACAATGAGCAGTTCTTC.

This chain connects TRBV19 to TRBJ2-1; 7 bases match TRBD2. J gave up 6 bases and V 3 bases, and 11 bases lay outside the gene matches. CDR3 length: 16 residues. Germline CDR1 LNHDA, CDR2 SQIVND (reference sequence). The CDR3 protein is CASSILAAYPPNEQFF. The CDR3 region has the DNA TGTGCCAGTAGTATCCTAGCGGCCTACCCCCCCAATGAGCAGTTCTTC.

On this clone itself: Other DNA variants within this sample encode the same CDR3. The CDR3: CASSPGGSSYNEQFF. The CDR3 region has the DNA TGTGCCAGCAGCCCGGGCGGGAGCTCCTACAATGAGCAGTTCTTC. This chain joins TRBV6-5 and TRBJ2-1, with 7 bases aligning to TRBD2. The CDR3 is 15 amino acids. Germline V gives CDR1 MNHEY, CDR2 SVGAGI. V was pared by 6 bases and J by 0 bases, with 5 bases of the junction left unmatched.